This is a list of T cell receptor beta chains from one sample in a study of cytomegalovirus exposure and HLA in healthy donors. Assay used: immunoSEQ multiplex PCR; TCRdb lists only in-frame clones, some missing. The sample includes about 170,000 clones, around 88% of them seen just once. Specimen: PBMCs. These receptors all come from a woman younger than 35 in good health and CMV-seronegative. Each CDR3 is given with its conserved first and last residue. D genes are given only for firm matches. Size is omitted from some rows. Given values are once, few, many or a class for expanded clones.

NA,TRBJ1-1,TRBV6-5,NA,TGTGCCAGCGGTCCCTGGAGATACACTGAAGCTTTCTTT,CASGPWRYTEAFF
NA,TRBJ2-5,TRBV29-1,NA,TGCAGCTGCTTAGAAACAGGAGAGACCCAGTACTTC,CSCLETGETQYF
NA,TRBJ2-1,TRBV9,once,TGTGCCAGCAGCCTCGACAATGAGCAGTTCTTC,CASSLDNEQFF
NA,TRBJ1-2,TRBV7-2,few,TGTGCCAGCAGCTCCGACATGACCTATGGCTACACCTTC,CASSSDMTYGYTF
NA,TRBJ2-3,TRBV2,once,TGTGCCAGCAGCGGACGTTTAGGGGGGGGGCCGCGCACAGATACGCAGTATTTT,CASSGRLGGGPRTDTQYF
TRBD2,TRBJ2-7,TRBV10-3,NA,TGTGCCATCAGTTCCCAGCGGGAGGGGGCCTACGAGCAGTACTTC,CAISSQREGAYEQYF
NA,TRBJ1-2,TRBV25-1,NA,TGTGCCAGCAGTGAAACAGGGTATGGCTACACCTTC,CASSETGYGYTF
NA,TRBJ2-2,TRBV14,NA,TGTGCCAGCAGCCCCCAGGTATCGGCCGGGGAGCTGTTTTTT,CASSPQVSAGELFF
NA,TRBJ1-1,TRBV4-3,few,TGCGCCAGCAGCCAAGGGCGGGGAAACATGAACACTGAAGCTTTCTTT,CASSQGRGNMNTEAFF
NA,TRBJ2-1,TRBV28,NA,TGTGCCGGAGGCAGCTTATACAATGAGCAGTTCTTC,CAGGSLYNEQFF
NA,TRBJ1-3,TRBV6-5,NA,TGTGCCAGCAGTTACACAGGACAGTTCTCTGGAAACACCATATATTTT,CASSYTGQFSGNTIYF
TRBD2,TRBJ2-5,TRBV7-9,NA,TGTGCCAGCAGCTTAGGACTAGCTGTGGAGACCCAGTACTTC,CASSLGLAVETQYF
NA,TRBJ2-1,TRBV9,NA,TGTGCCAGCAGCGACGGGAATGGTGAGCAGTTCTTC,CASSDGNGEQFF
NA,TRBJ1-3,TRBV5-4,NA,TGTGCCAGCAGCACACCTACAGGGTTCTCTGGAAACACCATATATTTT,CASSTPTGFSGNTIYF
TRBD1,TRBJ1-1,TRBV27,NA,TGTGCCAGCAGTTTATCGGGACAGGGATCGAACACTGAAGCTTTCTTT,CASSLSGQGSNTEAFF
TRBD1,TRBJ1-2,TRBV10-2,NA,TGCGCCAGCGGGAGACAGGGGTATTTAGATGGCTACACCTTC,CASGRQGYLDGYTF
NA,TRBJ2-5,TRBV9,NA,TGTGCCAGCAGCGTTGCAAGTAGCCAAGAGACCCAGTACTTC,CASSVASSQETQYF
TRBD2,TRBJ2-5,TRBV10-1,NA,TGCGCCACCTCAGGAGCGGGAAGGGAGACCCAGTACTTC,CATSGAGRETQYF
TRBD1,TRBJ1-1,TRBV5-6,NA,TGTGCCAGCATCTCAGGGGGACGGGCTTTCTTT,CASISGGRAFF
NA,TRBJ1-4,TRBV14,NA,TGTGCCAGCAGCCAAGAGGGCAGAAAACTGTTTTTT,CASSQEGRKLFF
TRBD1,TRBJ2-7,TRBV4-1,NA,TGCGCCAGCAGCCCGCGAGGGACAGGGAAGGAGGACGAGCAGTACTTC,CASSPRGTGKEDEQYF
NA,TRBJ2-7,TRBV2,NA,TGTGCCAGCAGTTTGAGCTCCTACGAGCAGTACTTC,CASSLSSYEQYF
NA,TRBJ1-2,TRBV4-1,NA,TGCGCCAGCAGCCAAGGAGGGCATGATTATGGCTACACCTTC,CASSQGGHDYGYTF
NA,TRBJ1-5,TRBV2,once,TGTGCCAGCACCATAAGGGAACAGGGAAGACAGCCCCAGCATTTT,CASTIREQGRQPQHF
NA,TRBJ2-1,TRBV25-1,NA,TGTGCCAGCACCCGGGGGAATGAGCAGTTCTTC,CASTRGNEQFF
NA,TRBJ1-6,TRBV30,NA,TGTGCCTGGAGATACGCGGGGGGTGTTAATTCACCCCTCCACTTT,CAWRYAGGVNSPLHF
NA,TRBJ2-7,TRBV5-6,NA,TGTGCCAGCAGCTTGAAATCAGGGCCGGGGGGCCCCTACGAGCAGTACTTC,CASSLKSGPGGPYEQYF
TRBD1,TRBJ2-1,TRBV28,NA,TGTGCCAGCAGTCCCCCGGGACAGGGGCAGTTCTTC,CASSPPGQGQFF
NA,TRBJ2-7,TRBV7-6,NA,TGTGCCAGCAGCTTAGAGCCAACCTACGAGCAGTACTTC,CASSLEPTYEQYF
TRBD1,TRBJ2-7,TRBV27,NA,TGTGCCAGCAGCCACTCAATTGACAGGGGCAACGAGCAGTACTTC,CASSHSIDRGNEQYF
TRBD1,TRBJ1-2,TRBV30,NA,TGTGCCTGGAGTGCCCTGAGGACAGGGGTCTATGGCTACACCTTC,CAWSALRTGVYGYTF
NA,TRBJ1-1,TRBV10-2,few,TGCGCCAGCTTAGACAGGACCACTGAAGCTTTCTTT,CASLDRTTEAFF
NA,TRBJ2-1,TRBV27,NA,TGTGCCAGCAGTTCGGGACTGCCACCCAATGAGCAGTTCTTC,CASSSGLPPNEQFF
NA,TRBJ2-7,TRBV7-2,many,TGTGCCAGCAGCCAAAACTACGGGAGAGTGGTGTACGAGCAGTACTTC,CASSQNYGRVVYEQYF
NA,TRBJ1-2,TRBV30,NA,TGTGCCTGGAGGGGGGCTCAGTCTAACTATGGCTACACCTTC,CAWRGAQSNYGYTF
TRBD1,TRBJ2-7,TRBV7-2,NA,TGTGCCAGCAGCCCTCAGACAGGGACCCCCTACGAGCAGTACTTC,CASSPQTGTPYEQYF
NA,TRBJ2-4,TRBV4-3,NA,TGCGCCAGCAGCCAAGAATCGGGCGCAGGGTCGGCCCAAGCCAAAAACATTCAGTACTTC,CASSQESGAGSAQAKNIQYF
NA,TRBJ2-7,TRBV5-1,NA,TGCGCCAGCAGCTCACTTCAGGGTCGCGAGCAGTACTTC,CASSSLQGREQYF
NA,TRBJ2-7,TRBV5-1,NA,TGCGCCAGCAGAGTGACAGGAGACTTCTACGAGCAGTACTTC,CASRVTGDFYEQYF
NA,TRBJ2-2,TRBV4-3,NA,TGCGCCAGCAGCCAAGCTCATAGCGGTTCCACCGGGGAGCTGTTTTTT,CASSQAHSGSTGELFF
TRBD2,TRBJ2-5,TRBV5-4,NA,TGTGCCAGCAGCCTAGCGGAAGGGCGAACCCAGTACTTC,CASSLAEGRTQYF
TRBD1,TRBJ1-3,TRBV5-6,NA,TGTGCCAGCATCAAGGACAGGGAAGAAGGAAACACCATATATTTT,CASIKDREEGNTIYF
TRBD1,TRBJ2-1,TRBV4-3,NA,TGCGCCAGCAGCCCCGGGACAGGTCGCTACAATGAGCAGTTCTTC,CASSPGTGRYNEQFF
TRBD2,TRBJ2-1,TRBV4-3,NA,TGCGCCAGCAGCCACGAGATGGCGGGAGTGACCTACAATGAGCAGTTCTTC,CASSHEMAGVTYNEQFF
NA,TRBJ1-5,TRBV11-2,NA,TGTGCCAGCAGCCCGACCCCCGACAGGACCGATCAGCCCCAGCATTTT,CASSPTPDRTDQPQHF
TRBD2,TRBJ2-1,TRBV5-1,once,TGCGCCAGCAGCTTCCGAGCGGGAGAGGCGGGCAATGAGCAGTTCTTC,CASSFRAGEAGNEQFF
TRBD1,TRBJ1-2,TRBV7-8,once,TGTGCCAGCAGCCGACAGGGACTTACTAACTATGGCTACACCTTC,CASSRQGLTNYGYTF
NA,TRBJ1-3,TRBV30,NA,TGTGCCTGGGCAACGGGACACGCAAGCTCTGGAAACACCATATATTTT,CAWATGHASSGNTIYF
NA,TRBJ2-3,TRBV9,NA,TGTGCCAGCAGCTACAACCGGGGGTTAGGGGGCACAGATACGCAGTATTTT,CASSYNRGLGGTDTQYF
NA,TRBJ1-2,TRBV4-3,NA,TGCGCCAGCAGCCAAGACCGCGGGGGGCAGCCGACCGCGAACTATGGCTACACCTTC,CASSQDRGGQPTANYGYTF
NA,TRBJ1-1,TRBV2,many,TGTGCCAGCAGGACCCAGGGTGAAGCTTTCTTT,CASRTQGEAFF
TRBD2,TRBJ2-3,TRBV14,once,TGTGCCAGCAGCCTTAGCGGGCACACAGATACGCAGTATTTT,CASSLSGHTDTQYF
NA,TRBJ1-5,TRBV6-1,NA,TGTGCCAGCAGTGTCTCGCCAGGCCCCCCCCACAATCAGCCCCAGCATTTT,CASSVSPGPPHNQPQHF